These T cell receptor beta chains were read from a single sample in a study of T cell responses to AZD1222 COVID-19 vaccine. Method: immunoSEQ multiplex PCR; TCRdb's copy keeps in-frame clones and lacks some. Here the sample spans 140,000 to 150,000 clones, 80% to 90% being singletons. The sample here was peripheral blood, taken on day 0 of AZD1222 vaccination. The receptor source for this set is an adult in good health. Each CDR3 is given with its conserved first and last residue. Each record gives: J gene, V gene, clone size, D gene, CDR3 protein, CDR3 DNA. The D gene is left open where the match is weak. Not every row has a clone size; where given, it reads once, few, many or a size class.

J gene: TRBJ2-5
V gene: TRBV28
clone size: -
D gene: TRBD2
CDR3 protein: CASSLSTRLAYQETQYF
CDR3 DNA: TGTGCCAGCAGTTTATCGACCCGACTAGCGTATCAAGAGACCCAGTACTTC

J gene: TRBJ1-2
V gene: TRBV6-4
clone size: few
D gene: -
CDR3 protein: CASSDSFKGKGGYTF
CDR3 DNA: TGTGCCAGCAGTGACTCCTTTAAGGGCAAAGGAGGGTACACCTTC

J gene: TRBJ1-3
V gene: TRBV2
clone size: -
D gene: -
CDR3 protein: CASSLTLSGNTIYF
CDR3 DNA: TGTGCCAGCAGTCTGACACTATCTGGAAACACCATATATTTT

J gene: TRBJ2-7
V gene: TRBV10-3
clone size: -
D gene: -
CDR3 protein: CAISEQGTYEQYF
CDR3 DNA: TGTGCCATCAGTGAGCAGGGGACCTACGAGCAGTACTTC

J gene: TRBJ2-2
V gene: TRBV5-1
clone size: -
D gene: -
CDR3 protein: CASSGRESGELFF
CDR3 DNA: TGCGCCAGCAGCGGCAGGGAGAGCGGGGAGCTGTTTTTT

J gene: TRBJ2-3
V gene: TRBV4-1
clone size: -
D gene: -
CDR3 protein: CASSPAEGSKDTQYF
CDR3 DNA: TGCGCCAGCAGCCCGGCGGAGGGGTCCAAAGATACGCAGTATTTT

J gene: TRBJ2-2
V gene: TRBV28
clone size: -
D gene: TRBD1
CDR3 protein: CASSTPTGTGELFF
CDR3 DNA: TGTGCCAGCAGTACCCCGACAGGGACCGGGGAGCTGTTTTTT

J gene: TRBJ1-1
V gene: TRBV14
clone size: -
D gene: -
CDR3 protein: CASSPTLVLGIEAFF
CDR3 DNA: TGTGCCAGCAGCCCGACACTGGTTCTAGGTATTGAAGCTTTCTTT

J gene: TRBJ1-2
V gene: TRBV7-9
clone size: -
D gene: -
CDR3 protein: CASSLGDPLRTF
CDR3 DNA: TGTGCCAGCAGCTTAGGGGACCCCCTGCGCACCTTC

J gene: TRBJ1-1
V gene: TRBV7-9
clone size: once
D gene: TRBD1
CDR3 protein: CASSLGRGTGARNTEAFF
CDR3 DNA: TGTGCCAGCAGCTTGGGGCGGGGGACAGGGGCCCGGAACACTGAAGCTTTCTTT

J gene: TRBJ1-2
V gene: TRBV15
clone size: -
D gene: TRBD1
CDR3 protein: CATSSGQGDGYTF
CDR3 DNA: TGTGCCACCAGCAGCGGACAGGGGGATGGCTACACCTTC

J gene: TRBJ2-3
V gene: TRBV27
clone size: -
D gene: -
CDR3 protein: CASSFRSTDTQYF
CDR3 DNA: TGTGCCAGCAGTTTCCGTAGCACAGATACGCAGTATTTT

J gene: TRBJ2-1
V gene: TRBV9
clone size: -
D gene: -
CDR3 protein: CASSAAGGGAYNEQFF
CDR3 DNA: TGTGCCAGCAGCGCGGCCGGGGGCGGGGCCTACAATGAGCAGTTCTTC

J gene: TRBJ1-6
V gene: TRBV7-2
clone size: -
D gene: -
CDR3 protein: CASSLAGNSPLHF
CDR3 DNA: TGTGCCAGCAGCTTAGCCGGGAATTCACCCCTCCACTTT

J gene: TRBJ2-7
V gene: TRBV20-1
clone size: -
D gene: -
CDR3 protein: CSASYTRTYEQYF
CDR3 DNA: TGCAGTGCTAGTTATACACGTACATACGAGCAGTACTTC

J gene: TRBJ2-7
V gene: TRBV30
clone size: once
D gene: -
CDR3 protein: CAWRTNSYEQYF
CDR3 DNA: TGTGCCTGGAGGACCAACTCCTACGAGCAGTACTTC

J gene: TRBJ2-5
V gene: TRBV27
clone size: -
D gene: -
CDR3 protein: CASSAGGRGQETQYF
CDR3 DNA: TGTGCCAGCAGTGCGGGCGGGCGGGGTCAAGAGACCCAGTACTTC

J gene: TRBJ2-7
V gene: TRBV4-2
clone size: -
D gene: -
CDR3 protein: CASSHGSSSSYEQYF
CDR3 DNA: TGTGCCAGCAGCCACGGTTCCAGCAGCTCCTACGAGCAGTACTTC

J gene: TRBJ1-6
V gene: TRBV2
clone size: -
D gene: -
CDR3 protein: CASSVTDNSNSPLHF
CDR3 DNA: TGTGCCAGCAGCGTGACAGATAATTCCAATTCACCCCTCCACTTT

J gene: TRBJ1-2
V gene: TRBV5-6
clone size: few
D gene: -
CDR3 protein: CASSLGRDPYGYTF
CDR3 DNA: TGTGCCAGCAGCTTGGGCAGGGATCCCTATGGCTACACCTTC

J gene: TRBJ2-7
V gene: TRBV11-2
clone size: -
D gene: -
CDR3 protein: CASSLTDPSYEQYF
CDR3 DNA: TGTGCCAGCTCTCTGACTGATCCCTCCTACGAGCAGTACTTC

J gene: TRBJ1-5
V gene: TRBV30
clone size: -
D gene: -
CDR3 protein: CAWSFGGINQPQHF
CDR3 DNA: TGTGCCTGGAGTTTTGGGGGGATAAATCAGCCCCAGCATTTT

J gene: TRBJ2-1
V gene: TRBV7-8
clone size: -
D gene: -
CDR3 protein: CASSLGRLYGEQFF
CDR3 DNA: TGTGCCAGCAGCTTGGGGCGGCTGTACGGTGAGCAGTTCTTC

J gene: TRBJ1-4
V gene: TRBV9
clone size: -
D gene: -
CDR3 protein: CASSGGQRNEKLFF
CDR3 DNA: TGTGCCAGCAGCGGAGGACAGCGTAATGAAAAACTGTTTTTT

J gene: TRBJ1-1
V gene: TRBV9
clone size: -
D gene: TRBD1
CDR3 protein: CASSPYRGGDTEAFF
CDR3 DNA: TGTGCCAGCAGCCCTTACAGGGGCGGTGACACTGAAGCTTTCTTT

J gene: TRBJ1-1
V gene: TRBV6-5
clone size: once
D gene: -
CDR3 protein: CASNQQVRTEAFF
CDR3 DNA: TGTGCCAGCAACCAACAGGTTAGGACTGAAGCTTTCTTT

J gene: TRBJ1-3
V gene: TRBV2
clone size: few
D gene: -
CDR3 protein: CASSRDPGPSGNTIYF
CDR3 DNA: TGTGCCAGCAGTCGGGATCCGGGACCCTCGGGAAACACCATATATTTT

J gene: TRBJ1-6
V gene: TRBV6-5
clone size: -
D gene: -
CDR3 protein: CASSREASPLHF
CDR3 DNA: TGTGCCAGCAGTAGGGAAGCTTCACCCCTCCACTTT

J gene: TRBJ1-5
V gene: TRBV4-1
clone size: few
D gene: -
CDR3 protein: CASSHALVGNQPQHF
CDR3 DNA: TGCGCCAGCAGCCATGCCCTAGTGGGGAATCAGCCCCAGCATTTT